Below are 16 T cell receptor beta chains sequenced from a single sample in a study of regulatory T cells in long-lasting Graves disease. Time point of the sample: persistent/refractory GD, antithyroid drugs over 5 years with positive TRAb. PBMCs were the source of the RNA used for TCR sequencing. According to the study, TCR beta libraries were built with iRepertoire HTBI primers and CDR3-region Arm-PCR. TCRdb re-derived calls from the multiplex PCR reads in MiXCR, one entry per CDR3 protein. Counted here are 650,000 to 850,000 distinct CDR3 sequences, approximately 31% occurring once; the ten biggest clones make up under 50%. This specimen was peripheral blood mononuclear cells (PBMCs), taken when the disease was refractory, from a patient treated with antithyroid drugs. The receptors here all came from a female donor with Graves disease.

The chain links TRBV28 to TRBJ1-3; D ambiguous. The V end was cut by 4 bases, the J end by 2 bases, with 9 bases between. Germline assignment: CDR1 MDHEN and CDR2 SYDVKM. The CDR3 totals 14 residues. CDR3 sequence: CASSSPYTGNTIYF. The DNA of the CDR3 is TGTGCCAGCAGTTCTCCATATACTGGAAACACCATATATTTT.

The chain couples TRBV19 to TRBJ1-2; D gene ambiguous. V was trimmed by 6 bases and J by 1 base, leaving 15 bases between them. Germline loops: CDR1 LNHDA, CDR2 SQIVND (reference sequence). The CDR3 has 15 amino acids. The CDR3 DNA follows: TGTGCCAGTAGAATGGGAGGGATCAGTAACTATGGCTACACCTTC. The encoded protein is CASRMGGISNYGYTF. The complete variable domain, with remaining parts taken from reference TRBV19 and TRBJ1-2, reads DGGITQSPKYLFRKEGQNVTLSCEQNLNHDAMYWYRQDPGQGLRLIYYSQIVNDFQKGDIAEGYSVSREKKESFPLTVTSAQKNPTAFYLCASRMGGISNYGYTFGSGTRLTVV.

The sample holds a few counts of this clonotype. The chain joins TRBV6-1 to TRBJ1-1, with D possibly matching TRBD1 (5 bases). Germline assignment: CDR1 MNHNS and CDR2 SASEGT. Trimming removed 7 bases at V and 9 bases at J, with 12 bases between. The CDR3 extends over 11 amino acids. CDR3 residues: CASKRGVQAFF. DNA for the CDR3: TGTGCCAGCAAGAGGGGAGTCCAAGCTTTCTTT.

Comment on this clonotype: This may arise from a read error, as a much more abundant clone is one base away. V gene TRBV12-3 or TRBV12-4 combines with J gene TRBJ1-4; D is possibly TRBD1 (6 bases). CDR3 length: 16 residues. CDR3: CASSFPGAGPNERLFF. CDR3 DNA sequence: TGTGCCAGCAGTTTTCCAGGGGCAGGTCCTAATGAAAGACTGTTTTTT.

With respect to this clonotype: A far larger clone is off by one base, so a read error is likely. This chain uses TRBV6-1 with TRBJ2-5, with a possible D match to TRBD2 (5 bases). The CDR3 runs 15 residues. CDR1 is MNHNS, CDR2 SASEGT, per germline. The CDR3 spells CASSEDLGAEETRYF. For the CDR3, the DNA is TGTGCCAGCAGTGAAGACCTAGGAGCGGAAGAGACCCGGTACTTC.

This clonotype was seen repeatedly, ten times or more. V and J are TRBV11-2 and TRBJ2-7, with 7 bases aligning to TRBD1. Unmatched junction bases numbered 13, after V lost 5 bases and J lost 3 bases. The CDR3 runs 16 residues. CDR1 is SGHAT and CDR2 is FQNNGV in the germline V gene. The DNA of the CDR3 is TGTGCCAGCAGCGTACGAACCGGGACAGTCTACTACGAGCAGTACTTC. It codes for CASSVRTGTVYYEQYF. Full variable domain (outside the CDR3, taken from reference TRBV11-2 and TRBJ2-7): EAGVAQSPRYKIIEKRQSVAFWCNPISGHATLYWYQQILGQGPKLLIQFQNNGVVDDSQLPKDRFSAERLKGVDSTLKIQPAKLEDSAVYLCASSVRTGTVYYEQYFGPGTRLTVT.

The CDR3 protein is CASTRGDSRFEQYF. The CDR3 coding sequence is TGTGCCAGCACTAGGGGGGACTCAAGATTCGAGCAGTACTTC. This chain joins TRBV7-9 and TRBJ2-7; either TRBD1 or TRBD2 may supply D (6 bases each). The V gene's germline CDR1 is SEHNR and CDR2 FQNEAQ (reference sequence). The CDR3 length is 14 residues. The V and J ends lost 7 bases and 6 bases respectively, with 19 bases between them.

This chain joins TRBV30 and TRBJ1-3, with a weak D call TRBD1 (5 bases). The V gene's germline CDR1 is GTSNPN and CDR2 SVGIG (reference sequence). Trimming pared 0 bases from V and 0 bases from J, leaving 12 bases between. This CDR3 region has 16 residues. In DNA form, the CDR3 reads TGTGCCTGGAGTGTTGGGGACTCATCCTCTGGAAACACCATATATTTT. The encoded protein is CAWSVGDSSSGNTIYF. Based on the CDR3 plus reference TRBV30 and TRBJ1-3, the full variable domain is SQTIHQWPATLVQPVGSPLSLECTVEGTSNPNLYWYRQAAGRGLQLLFYSVGIGQISSEVPQNLSASRPQDRQFILSSKKLLLSDSGFYLCAWSVGDSSSGNTIYFGEGSWLTVV.

The V call is TRBV20-1, the J call TRBJ1-2; D might be TRBD1 (6 bases). The CDR3 consists of 13 residues. Germline loops: CDR1 DFQATT, CDR2 SNEGSKA (reference sequence). V was cut by 4 bases and J by 6 bases, with 15 bases left in between. The DNA of the CDR3 is TGCAGTGCTACCCCATGGGGGGGCGATGGCTACACCTTC. Amino acid sequence: CSATPWGGDGYTF.

The genes are TRBV7-9 and TRBJ2-5; 9 positions match TRBD1. There are 14 residues in the CDR3. The V gene's germline CDR1 is SEHNR and CDR2 FQNEAQ (reference sequence). V trimming: 4 bases; J trimming: 4 bases; junction bases outside the gene matches: 4. The CDR3 reads CASSSDRGIETQYF. DNA of the CDR3: TGTGCCAGCAGCTCCGACAGGGGGATAGAGACCCAGTACTTC.

This clonotype was counted only a few times. This chain links TRBV14 with TRBJ1-4, with 8 positions matching TRBD1. Losses at the gene ends were 2 bases for V and 1 base for J; bases not matched to a gene: 6. The CDR3 spans 17 residues. CDR1 and CDR2 from the germline V gene are SGHDN and FVKESK. The CDR3 bases are TGTGCCAGCAGCCAACGGACAGGGCTACAAACTAATGAAAAACTGTTTTTT. The encoded protein is CASSQRTGLQTNEKLFF.

This clonotype was found many times. This rearrangement joins TRBV28 to TRBJ1-5; 7 bases line up with TRBD1. The junction had 4 bases not matched to a gene; V was cut back by 6 bases and J by 2 bases. The CDR3 is 14 residues long. The germline CDR1 and CDR2 sequences are MDHEN and SYDVKM. The CDR3 nucleotides read TGTGCCAGCAGAGAGGGGGCTGGCAATCAGCCCCAGCATTTT. It yields the protein CASREGAGNQPQHF.

V and J are TRBV28 and TRBJ1-1; 8 bases map to TRBD1. Germline V gene lookup returns CDR1 MDHEN and CDR2 SYDVKM. This CDR3 contains 13 residues. Trimming removed 6 bases from V and 6 bases from J; junction bases left unmatched: 6. The CDR3 DNA sequence: TGTGCCAGCAGCTTAGTGGGACAGGCTGAAGCTTTCTTT. This sequence encodes CASSLVGQAEAFF.

This clonotype appeared a few times. V gene TRBV20-1 combines with J gene TRBJ1-6; 8 nucleotides line up with TRBD1. Losses at the gene ends were 4 bases for V and 5 bases for J; bases not matched to a gene: 4. There are 14 residues in the CDR3. Germline values: CDR1 DFQATT, CDR2 SNEGSKA (reference sequence). DNA of the CDR3: TGCAGTGCTACGCAGGGGGCCAATAATTCACCCCTCCACTTT. Its translation: CSATQGANNSPLHF.

V gene TRBV5-1 combines with J gene TRBJ1-2, with no clear D. Germline V gives CDR1 SGHRS, CDR2 YFSETQ. Trimming removed 5 bases at V and 4 bases at J, with 12 bases between. The CDR3 has 13 residues. The CDR3: CASSIGEAYGYTF. CDR3 sequence (DNA): TGCGCCAGCAGTATCGGGGAGGCCTATGGCTACACCTTC.

This clonotype was observed a few times. V and J are TRBV30 and TRBJ1-4; possibly TRBD1 for D (6 bases). CDR1 is GTSNPN, CDR2 SVGIG, per germline (reference sequence). Trimming removed 4 bases from V and 2 bases from J, with 11 bases in between. This CDR3 spans 14 amino acids. This CDR3 reads CAWNGQPTNEKLFF. The CDR3 DNA reads as TGTGCCTGGAACGGACAGCCGACTAATGAAAAACTGTTTTTT.